A single sample gave rise to the 18 T cell receptor beta chains below, sequenced in a study of CD8+CD57+ T cells in acquired aplastic anemia. CD8+CD57+ cell expansion, shown by flow cytometry, had occurred in the patients selected for sequencing. Both TCR beta VDJ combination and CDR3 sequence profiling were carried out. Genomic DNA was the template for this profiling. TCRdb processed the reads anew with MiXCR; each CDR3 protein has one entry. Of some 200,000 distinct CDR3 sequences listed, 50% to 70% were seen once; the top ten hold roughly 61%. The sequenced sample consisted of sorted CD4+, CD8+, or CD8+CD57+ T cells (not recorded which) from PBMCs. The receptors here all came from a human donor with aplastic anemia.

This sequence joins TRBV24-1 and TRBJ2-1; 8 bases match TRBD1. The germline gives CDR1 KGHDR, CDR2 SFDVKD. The CDR3 has 17 residues. Losses at the gene ends were 5 bases for V and 7 bases for J; bases not matched to a gene: 15. The CDR3, as DNA: TGTGCCACCAGTGCTCGCAGGGCAGGGGGCGCGAGGAATGAGCAGTTCTTC. Protein: CATSARRAGGARNEQFF.

Points on this clonotype: This could be a read error, since a much larger clone is one nucleotide away. V is TRBV4-1 and J is TRBJ1-2; a weak D match, TRBD1 (5 bases). In germline, CDR1 is MGHRA, CDR2 YSYEKL. This CDR3 has 14 residues. The CDR3, as DNA: TGCGCCAGCAGCCAAGGGCGGGGGGGGTATGGCTTCACCTTC. This gives the protein CASSQGRGGYGFTF.

This clonotype was seen a handful of times. The chain carries TRBV7-6 and TRBJ1-6; D remains unclear. Trimming removed 3 bases from V and 8 bases from J, with 8 bases in between. The CDR3 consists of 13 residues. Germline assignment: CDR1 SGHVS and CDR2 FNYEAQ. Written as DNA, the CDR3 is TGTGCCAGCAGCTTGAAGGGTGATTCACCCCTCCACTTT. This encodes CASSLKGDSPLHF.

This sequence joins TRBV11-2 and TRBJ1-6; D is undetermined. Trimming left V 3 bases short and J 11 bases short, with 11 bases between. CDR1 and CDR2 (germline): SGHAT, FQNNGV. The CDR3 extends over 13 amino acids. CDR3 sequence reads: CASSLKVDTPLHF. CDR3 bases: TGTGCCAGCAGCTTGAAGGTCGACACACCCCTCCACTTT.

The V call is TRBV19, the J call TRBJ1-1; no firm D call. Germline CDR1 LNHDA, CDR2 SQIVND (reference sequence). With 7 bases removed from V and 4 bases from J, the gap between germline ends came to 13 bases. This CDR3 has 13 residues. The CDR3, as DNA: TGTGCCAGTAAACTTTTCGGCGGCACTGAAGCTTTCTTT. Its translation is CASKLFGGTEAFF.

The V and J genes are TRBV7-3 and TRBJ2-1; 10 bases are shared with TRBD2. The CDR3 sequence is 15 residues long. Germline V gene data show CDR1 as SGHTA and CDR2 as FQGTGA. The J segment lost 5 bases and the V segment lost 5 bases, leaving 6 bases of the junction unmatched. In nucleotides, the CDR3 is TGTGCCAGCAGCCGGACTAGCGGCGGGAACAATGAGCAGTTCTTC. As protein: CASSRTSGGNNEQFF.

The rearrangement links TRBV20-1 to TRBJ2-6; 8 nucleotides match TRBD1. The trim removed 6 bases at V and 2 bases at J, leaving 0 bases unmatched. CDR1 and CDR2 from the germline V gene are DFQATT and SNEGSKA (reference sequence). CDR3 length: 13 residues. CDR3 DNA sequence: TGCAGTGCGACAGGGGCTGGGGCCAACGTCCTGACTTTC. This translates into CSATGAGANVLTF.

The chain couples TRBV7-9 to TRBJ2-6; the D is unclear. This CDR3 has 15 residues. CDR1 and CDR2 from the germline V gene are SEHNR and FQNEAQ (reference sequence). Trimming removed 3 bases at V and 0 bases at J, with 6 bases between. The CDR3 spells CASSFSNSGANVLTF. In DNA, the CDR3 is TGTGCCAGCAGCTTCAGCAACTCTGGGGCCAACGTCCTGACTTTC. The variable domain in full, with the rest retrieved from reference TRBV7-9 and TRBJ2-6, is DTGVSQNPRHKITKRGQNVTFRCDPISEHNRLYWYRQTLGQGPEFLTYFQNEAQLEKSRLLSDRFSAERPKGSFSTLEIQRTEQGDSAMYLCASSFSNSGANVLTFGAGSRLTVL.

The rearrangement links TRBV10-3 to TRBJ2-2; 7 bases are shared with TRBD1. The CDR3 sequence is 13 residues long. The V gene's germline CDR1 is ENHRY and CDR2 SYGVKD. Unmatched junction bases numbered 3, after V lost 11 bases and J lost 0 bases. The CDR3 DNA reads as TGTGCCTCGCAGGGGGCGAACACCGGGGAGCTGTTTTTT. Translation gives CASQGANTGELFF.

This clonotype was seen once. The V gene is TRBV19, the J gene TRBJ1-1; a possible D gene is TRBD1 (5 bases). Per germline, CDR1 LNHDA and CDR2 SQIVND (reference sequence). Trimming shortened V by 3 bases and J by 4 bases, and 18 bases separated the two germline ends. CDR3 size: 16 residues. The CDR3 nucleotides read TGTGCCAGTAGTATCGAAGTCAGGGTCTTGAGCACTGAAGCTTTCTTT. It is translated as CASSIEVRVLSTEAFF.

The rearrangement uses TRBV7-3 and TRBJ2-7; the D call may be TRBD1 or TRBD2 (5 bases each). This CDR3 has 17 residues. Germline V gene sequence: CDR1 SGHTA, CDR2 FQGTGA. V lost 2 bases and J 0 bases, leaving 17 bases between the germline ends. DNA of the CDR3: TGTGCCAGCAGCTTAGGGAACCGGGACCGGGACTCCTACGAGCAGTACTTC. Its protein product is CASSLGNRDRDSYEQYF.

The rearrangement uses TRBV19 and TRBJ2-1; weak D call: TRBD1 (8 bases). The CDR3 length is 13 residues. Germline V gene sequence: CDR1 LNHDA, CDR2 SQIVND (reference sequence). The germline V and J ends were trimmed by 5 bases and 7 bases, with 12 bases remaining between them. CDR3 loop: CASSVQGGNEQFF. The DNA for the CDR3 is TGTGCCAGTAGTGTACAGGGGGGGAATGAGCAGTTCTTC.

This clonotype was observed a handful of times. The rearrangement joins TRBV29-1 to TRBJ1-1; no clear D. The CDR3 sequence is 13 residues long. CDR1 is SQVTM and CDR2 is ANQGSEA in the germline V gene. The V end lost 7 bases, the J end lost 1 base, and 13 bases lay between the germline ends. CDR3 region: CSGSRGGNTEAFF. As DNA, the CDR3 is TGCAGCGGATCGCGGGGAGGGAACACTGAAGCTTTCTTT.

This rearrangement joins TRBV29-1 to TRBJ1-1; D is unclear. The CDR3 has 12 amino acids. Trimming cost V 4 bases and J 8 bases, with 14 bases left between them. From germline, CDR1 is SQVTM and CDR2 ANQGSEA. The CDR3 here is CSVVPGALEAFF. The CDR3 region has the DNA TGCAGCGTTGTACCCGGTGCTTTGGAAGCTTTCTTT.

CDR3 nucleotide sequence: TGTGCCAGTAACAGGGATAATTCACCCCTCCACTTT. Translation gives CASNRDNSPLHF. The chain is built from TRBV19 and TRBJ1-6, with D tentatively TRBD1 (6 bases). The CDR3 runs 12 residues. V lost 7 bases and J lost 5, with 6 bases in between. Germline CDR1 is LNHDA and CDR2 is SQIVND (reference sequence).

This clonotype was detected only once. This sequence joins TRBV7-9 and TRBJ2-7; no firm D call. Trimming removed 5 bases from V and 2 bases from J, with 13 bases in between. CDR1 and CDR2 (germline): SEHNR, FQNEAQ (reference sequence). The length of the CDR3 is 14 residues. CDR3 sequence: CASSPRTAPYEQYF. As DNA, the CDR3 is TGTGCCAGCAGCCCCCGAACGGCCCCCTACGAGCAGTACTTC.

Note on this clonotype: This may be a read error, as it is one base from a much larger clone. V and J are TRBV25-1 and TRBJ2-7; the match to TRBD1 covers 7 bases. Trimming cost V 7 bases and J 4 bases; bases outside gene matches: 4. There are 12 residues in the CDR3. Germline V lookup: CDR1 MGHDK, CDR2 SYGVNS. CDR3 in amino acids: CASTTGKYEQYF. In DNA, the CDR3 is TGTGCCAGCACGACAGGGAAGTACGAGCAGTACTTC.

This chain links TRBV19 with TRBJ2-6, with 7 bases matching TRBD1. After removal of 4 bases from V and 4 bases from J, the junction contained 4 bases not matched to a gene. CDR1 is LNHDA and CDR2 is SQIVND in the germline V gene (reference sequence). The CDR3 covers 15 residues. For the CDR3, the DNA is TGTGCCAGTAGTACACAGGGGTACGGGGCCAACGTCCTGACTTTC. Protein sequence: CASSTQGYGANVLTF.